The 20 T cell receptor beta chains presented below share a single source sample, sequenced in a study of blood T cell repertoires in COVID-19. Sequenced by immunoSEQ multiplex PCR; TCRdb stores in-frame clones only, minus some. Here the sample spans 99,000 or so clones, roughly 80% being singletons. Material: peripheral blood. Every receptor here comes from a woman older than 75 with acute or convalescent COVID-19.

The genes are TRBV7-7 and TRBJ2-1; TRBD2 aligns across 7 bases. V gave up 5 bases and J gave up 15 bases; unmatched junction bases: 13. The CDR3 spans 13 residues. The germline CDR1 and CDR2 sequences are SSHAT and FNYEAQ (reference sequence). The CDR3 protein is CASSPGPGGRGFF. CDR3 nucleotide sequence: TGTGCCAGCAGCCCTGGACCGGGCGGGAGAGGGTTCTTC.

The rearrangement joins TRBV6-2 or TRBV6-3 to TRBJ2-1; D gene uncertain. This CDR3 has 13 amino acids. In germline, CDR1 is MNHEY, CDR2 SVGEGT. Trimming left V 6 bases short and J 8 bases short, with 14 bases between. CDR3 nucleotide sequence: TGTGCCAGCAGCCCCCCTGAGGTCCATGAGCAGTTCTTC. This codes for CASSPPEVHEQFF.

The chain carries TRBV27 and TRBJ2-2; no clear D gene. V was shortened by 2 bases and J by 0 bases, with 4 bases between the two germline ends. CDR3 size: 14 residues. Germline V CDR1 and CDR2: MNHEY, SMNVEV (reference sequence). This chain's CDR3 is CASSLPANTGELFF. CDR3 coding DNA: TGTGCCAGCAGTTTACCGGCGAACACCGGGGAGCTGTTTTTT.

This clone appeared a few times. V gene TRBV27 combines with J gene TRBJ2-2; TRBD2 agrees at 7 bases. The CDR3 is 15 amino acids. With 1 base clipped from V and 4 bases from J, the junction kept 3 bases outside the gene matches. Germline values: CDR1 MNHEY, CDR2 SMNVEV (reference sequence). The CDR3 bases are TGTGCCAGCAGTTTATACGGGAGGATCACCGGGGAGCTGTTTTTT. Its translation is CASSLYGRITGELFF.

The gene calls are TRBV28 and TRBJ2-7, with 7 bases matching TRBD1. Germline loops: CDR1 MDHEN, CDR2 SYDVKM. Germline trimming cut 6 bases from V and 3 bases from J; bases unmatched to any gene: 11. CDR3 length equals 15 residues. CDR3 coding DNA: TGTGCCAGCAGGGCTCCAGACAGGGCCGTCTACGAGCAGTACTTC. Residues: CASRAPDRAVYEQYF.

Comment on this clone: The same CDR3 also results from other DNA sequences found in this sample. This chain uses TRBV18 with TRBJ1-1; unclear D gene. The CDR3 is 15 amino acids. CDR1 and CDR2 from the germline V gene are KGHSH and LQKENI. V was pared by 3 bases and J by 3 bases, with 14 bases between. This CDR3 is CASSPRGGSDTEAFF. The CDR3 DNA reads TGTGCCAGCTCACCCCGGGGAGGATCCGACACTGAAGCTTTCTTT.

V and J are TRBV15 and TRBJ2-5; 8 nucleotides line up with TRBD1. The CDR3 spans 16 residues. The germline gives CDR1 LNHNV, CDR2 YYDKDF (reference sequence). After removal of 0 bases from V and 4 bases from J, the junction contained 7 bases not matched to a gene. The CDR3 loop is CATSRDRTGQGETQYF. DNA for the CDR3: TGTGCCACCAGCAGAGACAGGACAGGGCAGGGAGAGACCCAGTACTTC.

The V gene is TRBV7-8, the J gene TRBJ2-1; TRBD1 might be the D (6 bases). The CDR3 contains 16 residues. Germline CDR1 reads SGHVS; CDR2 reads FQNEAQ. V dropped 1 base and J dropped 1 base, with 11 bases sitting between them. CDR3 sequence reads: CASSLGGTGSYNEQFF. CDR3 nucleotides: TGTGCCAGCAGCTTAGGTGGAACAGGGTCCTACAATGAGCAGTTCTTC.

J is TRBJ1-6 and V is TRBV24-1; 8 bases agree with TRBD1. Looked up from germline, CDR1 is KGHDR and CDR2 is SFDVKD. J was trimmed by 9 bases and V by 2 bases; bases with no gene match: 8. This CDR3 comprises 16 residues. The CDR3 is CATSDSRTGQSSPLHF. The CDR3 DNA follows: TGTGCCACCAGTGATTCCCGGACAGGGCAGAGTTCACCCCTCCACTTT.

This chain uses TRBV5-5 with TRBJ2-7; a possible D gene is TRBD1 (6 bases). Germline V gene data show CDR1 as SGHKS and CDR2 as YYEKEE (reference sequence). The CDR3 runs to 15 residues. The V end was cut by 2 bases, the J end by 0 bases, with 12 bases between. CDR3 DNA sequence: TGTGCCAGCAGCTTCGAGACAGGTCGCTCCTACGAGCAGTACTTC. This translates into CASSFETGRSYEQYF.

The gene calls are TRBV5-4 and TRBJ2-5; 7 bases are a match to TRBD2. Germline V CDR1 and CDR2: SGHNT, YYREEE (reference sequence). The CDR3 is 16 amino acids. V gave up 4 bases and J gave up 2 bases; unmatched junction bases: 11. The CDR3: CASSKAGGWGQETQYF. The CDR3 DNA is TGTGCCAGCAGCAAAGCCGGGGGGTGGGGACAAGAGACCCAGTACTTC.

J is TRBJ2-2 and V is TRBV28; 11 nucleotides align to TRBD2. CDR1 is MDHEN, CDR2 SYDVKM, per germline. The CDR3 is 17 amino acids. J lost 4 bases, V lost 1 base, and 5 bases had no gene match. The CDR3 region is CASSLSVAGGVTGELFF. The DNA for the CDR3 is TGTGCCAGCAGTTTATCCGTAGCGGGAGGGGTCACCGGGGAGCTGTTTTTT.

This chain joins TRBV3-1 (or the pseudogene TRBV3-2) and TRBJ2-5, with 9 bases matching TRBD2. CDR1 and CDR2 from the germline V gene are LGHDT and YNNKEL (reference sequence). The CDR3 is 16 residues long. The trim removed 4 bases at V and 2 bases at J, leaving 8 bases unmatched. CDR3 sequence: CASSRVEGLAQETQYF. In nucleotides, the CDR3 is TGTGCCAGCAGCCGTGTAGAGGGACTAGCACAAGAGACCCAGTACTTC.

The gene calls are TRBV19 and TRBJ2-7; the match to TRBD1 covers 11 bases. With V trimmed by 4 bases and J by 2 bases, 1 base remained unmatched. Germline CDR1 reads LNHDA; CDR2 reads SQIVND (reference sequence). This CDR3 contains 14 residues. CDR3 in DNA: TGTGCCAGTAGTAAGGGACAGGGGGCCTACGAGCAGTACTTC. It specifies CASSKGQGAYEQYF.

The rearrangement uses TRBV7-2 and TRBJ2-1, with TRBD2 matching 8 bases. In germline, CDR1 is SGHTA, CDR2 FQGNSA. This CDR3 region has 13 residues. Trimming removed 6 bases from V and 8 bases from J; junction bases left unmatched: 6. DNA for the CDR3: TGTGCCAGCAGTATGGCGGGAGGACATGAGCAGTTCTTC. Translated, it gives CASSMAGGHEQFF.

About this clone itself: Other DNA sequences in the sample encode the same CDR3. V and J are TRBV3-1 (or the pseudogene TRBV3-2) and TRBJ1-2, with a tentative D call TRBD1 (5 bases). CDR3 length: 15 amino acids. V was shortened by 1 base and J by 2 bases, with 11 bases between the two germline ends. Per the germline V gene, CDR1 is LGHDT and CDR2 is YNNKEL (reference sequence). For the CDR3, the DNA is TGTGCCAGCAGCCAAGGTGGAGGGGCAAACTATGGCTACACCTTC. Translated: CASSQGGGANYGYTF.

The chain's CDR3 is CASSQDGRGLAGTGELFF. CDR3 nucleotide sequence: TGTGCCAGCAGCCAAGATGGGCGGGGACTAGCAGGCACCGGGGAGCTGTTTTTT. The J gene is TRBJ2-2, the V gene TRBV3-1 (or the pseudogene TRBV3-2), with 9 bases matching TRBD2. The germline V gene has CDR1 LGHDT and CDR2 YNNKEL (reference sequence). V was clipped by 0 bases and J by 4 bases; unmatched bases: 9. The CDR3 spans 18 residues.

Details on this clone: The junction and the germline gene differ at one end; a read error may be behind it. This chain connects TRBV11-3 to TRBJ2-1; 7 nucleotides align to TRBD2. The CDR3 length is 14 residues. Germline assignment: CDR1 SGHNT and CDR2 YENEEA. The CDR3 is CVSSRTRANNEQFF. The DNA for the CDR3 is TGTGTCAGCAGCCGGACTAGAGCAAACAATGAGCAGTTCTTC.

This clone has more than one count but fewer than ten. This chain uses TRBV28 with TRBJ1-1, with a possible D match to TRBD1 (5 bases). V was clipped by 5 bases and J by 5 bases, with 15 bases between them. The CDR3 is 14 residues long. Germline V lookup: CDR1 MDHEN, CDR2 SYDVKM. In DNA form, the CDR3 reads TGTGCCAGCAGTCTAGCGACCGAGGGGACTGAAGCTTTCTTT. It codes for CASSLATEGTEAFF.

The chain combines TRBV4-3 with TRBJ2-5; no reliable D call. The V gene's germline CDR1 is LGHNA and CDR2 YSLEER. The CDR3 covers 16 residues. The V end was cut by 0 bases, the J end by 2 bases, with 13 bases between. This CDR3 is CASSQDLAPTQETQYF. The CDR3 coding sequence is TGCGCCAGCAGCCAAGATTTAGCACCGACTCAAGAGACCCAGTACTTC.